The 13 T cell receptor beta chains presented below share a single source sample, sequenced in a study of CD8 T cells in ankylosing spondylitis. What these receptors recognize is not known. TCRdb re-called the 5' RACE reads through MiXCR, storing one row per CDR3 protein. Of roughly 670,000 distinct CDR3 sequences in the sample, around 19% were seen once. Study results and caveats: Apparently characteristic of ankylosing spondylitis blood was a TCR beta motif (roughly eight highly homologous variants).

The sample comprised blood, either unsorted or a sorted T cell fraction (not recorded which). These receptor sequences come from a male donor with ankylosing spondylitis.

This clonotype was picked up a small number of times. The CDR3 spells CASSSVGHEQFF. The CDR3 DNA follows: TGTGCCAGCAGCTCCGTGGGTCATGAGCAGTTCTTC. The rearrangement links TRBV7-9 to TRBJ2-1, with no clear D. CDR1 SEHNR and CDR2 FQNEAQ come from the germline V gene (reference sequence). V gave up 4 bases and J gave up 8 bases, with 9 bases separating them. The CDR3 loop spans 12 amino acids. Together with reference TRBV7-9 and TRBJ2-1, the CDR3 gives the full variable domain: DTGVSQNPRHKITKRGQNVTFRCDPISEHNRLYWYRQTLGQGPEFLTYFQNEAQLEKSRLLSDRFSAERPKGSFSTLEIQRTEQGDSAMYLCASSSVGHEQFFGPGTRLTVL.

This clonotype has just a few counts. The chain joins TRBV7-3 to TRBJ1-1; possibly TRBD1 for D (6 bases). Germline CDR1 reads SGHTA; CDR2 reads FQGTGA. The CDR3 contains 13 residues. V was pared by 4 bases and J by 7 bases, with 13 bases between. As DNA, the CDR3 is TGTGCCAGCAGCTCAGGACAGAACGTTGAAGCTTTCTTT. Residues: CASSSGQNVEAFF.

The J gene is TRBJ2-1, the V gene TRBV30; D might be TRBD1 or TRBD2, each matching 5 bases. Trimming took off 4 bases at V and 4 bases at J, with 14 bases between the two ends. Germline lookup yields CDR1 GTSNPN and CDR2 SVGIG (reference sequence). The CDR3 sequence is 14 residues long. CDR3 loop: CAWTEGTVYNEQFF. Written as DNA, the CDR3 is TGTGCCTGGACCGAAGGGACGGTATACAATGAGCAGTTCTTC.

This clonotype appeared a few times. The CDR3 bases are TGTGCCAGCAGCCGGGACAGCGAGCAGTACTTC. Encoded protein: CASSRDSEQYF. The chain joins TRBV6-2 or TRBV6-3 to TRBJ2-7; TRBD1 aligns across 7 bases. Germline CDR1 and CDR2: MNHEY and SVGEGT. V was pared by 6 bases and J by 6 bases, with 2 bases of the junction left unmatched. This CDR3 has 11 amino acids.

V usage is TRBV15 and J usage is TRBJ2-1; D may be TRBD1 or TRBD2 (5 bases each). Germline values: CDR1 LNHNV, CDR2 YYDKDF (reference sequence). Trimming stripped 3 bases from V and 2 bases from J, with 17 bases between. The CDR3 is 17 amino acids. The CDR3 loop is CATSSGRWDAAYNEQFF. The DNA of the CDR3 is TGTGCCACCAGCAGTGGTCGATGGGACGCCGCCTACAATGAGCAGTTCTTC.

This clonotype was observed a handful of times. The gene calls are TRBV4-1 and TRBJ2-7; the D gene is possibly TRBD2 (5 bases). V gave up 1 base and J gave up 7 bases, with 11 bases separating them. The CDR3 length is 13 residues. Germline-derived CDR1 and CDR2 are MGHRA and YSYEKL. Written as DNA, the CDR3 is TGCGCCAGCAGCCAAGCGGCGCGGGTGGAGCAGTACTTC. It yields the protein CASSQAARVEQYF.

This clonotype was seen more than once but under ten times. The chain uses TRBV5-1 and TRBJ2-3; TRBD1 aligns across 10 bases. CDR1 SGHRS and CDR2 YFSETQ come from the germline V gene. Trimming at V came to 5 bases and at J to 4 bases, leaving 7 bases not matched to a gene. The length of the CDR3 is 15 residues. This chain's CDR3 is CASSYSGQGSDTQYF. The CDR3 DNA sequence: TGCGCCAGCAGTTATTCGGGACAGGGGTCAGATACGCAGTATTTT. Full variable domain (remainder filled in from reference TRBV5-1 and TRBJ2-3): KAGVTQTPRYLIKTRGQQVTLSCSPISGHRSVSWYQQTPGQGLQFLFEYFSETQRNKGNFPGRFSGRQFSNSRSEMNVSTLELGDSALYLCASSYSGQGSDTQYFGPGTRLTVL.

There are a few counts of this clonotype. This chain uses TRBV25-1 with TRBJ2-7; 9 bases align to TRBD2. Germline lookup yields CDR1 MGHDK and CDR2 SYGVNS. The CDR3 totals 14 residues. J lost 3 bases, V lost 3 bases, and 3 bases had no gene match. The DNA of the CDR3 is TGTGCCAGCAGTGATAGCGGGGGAGACTACGAGCAGTACTTC. Translating gives CASSDSGGDYEQYF.

This clonotype was seen only a few times. The chain is built from TRBV7-9 and TRBJ2-2, with TRBD2 matching over 9 bases. The trim removed 5 bases at V and 5 bases at J, leaving 9 bases unmatched. This CDR3 comprises 16 residues. Germline V lookup: CDR1 SEHNR, CDR2 FQNEAQ (reference sequence). This CDR3 is CASSPIRLAETGELFF. The CDR3 DNA sequence: TGTGCCAGCAGCCCCATTCGACTAGCGGAAACCGGGGAGCTGTTTTTT.

This clonotype appeared a few times. The CDR3 DNA reads TGCGCCAGCAGCCTAAACTCGGGACAACCCTCGTACGAGCAGTACTTC. Translated, it gives CASSLNSGQPSYEQYF. The chain combines TRBV5-1 with TRBJ2-7; D is possibly TRBD1 (6 bases). CDR1 and CDR2 (germline): SGHRS, YFSETQ. V gave up 4 bases and J gave up 4 bases, with 21 bases separating them. The CDR3 length is 16 residues.

This clonotype was observed a few times. J is TRBJ2-4 and V is TRBV5-1; TRBD2 matches 8 bases. The ends lost 0 bases at V and 2 bases at J; junction bases unmatched: 4. The CDR3 runs 16 residues. CDR1 and CDR2 from the germline V gene are SGHRS and YFSETQ. The CDR3 here is CASSLEAGGSKNIQYF. CDR3 DNA sequence: TGCGCCAGCAGCTTGGAGGCGGGGGGTTCCAAAAACATTCAGTACTTC.

Only a few counts were recorded for this clonotype. This chain joins TRBV12-3 or TRBV12-4 and TRBJ1-1, with 10 nucleotides matching TRBD1. This CDR3 is built from 15 residues. V lost 6 bases, J lost 1 base, and 5 bases stayed unmatched. The CDR3 nucleotides read TGTGCCAGCAGCCCGACAGGGGGCGGGAACACTGAAGCTTTCTTT. Its protein is CASSPTGGGNTEAFF.

V gene TRBV11-2 combines with J gene TRBJ2-3, with D perhaps being TRBD1 or TRBD2 (7 bases each). Trimming left V 2 bases short and J 0 bases short, with 21 bases between. This CDR3 region has 19 residues. The germline V gene encodes CDR1 SGHAT and CDR2 FQNNGV. The chain's CDR3 is CASSLIRWGGGPSTDTQYF. The CDR3 nucleotides are TGTGCCAGCAGCTTAATTCGGTGGGGAGGGGGCCCTAGCACAGATACGCAGTATTTT.